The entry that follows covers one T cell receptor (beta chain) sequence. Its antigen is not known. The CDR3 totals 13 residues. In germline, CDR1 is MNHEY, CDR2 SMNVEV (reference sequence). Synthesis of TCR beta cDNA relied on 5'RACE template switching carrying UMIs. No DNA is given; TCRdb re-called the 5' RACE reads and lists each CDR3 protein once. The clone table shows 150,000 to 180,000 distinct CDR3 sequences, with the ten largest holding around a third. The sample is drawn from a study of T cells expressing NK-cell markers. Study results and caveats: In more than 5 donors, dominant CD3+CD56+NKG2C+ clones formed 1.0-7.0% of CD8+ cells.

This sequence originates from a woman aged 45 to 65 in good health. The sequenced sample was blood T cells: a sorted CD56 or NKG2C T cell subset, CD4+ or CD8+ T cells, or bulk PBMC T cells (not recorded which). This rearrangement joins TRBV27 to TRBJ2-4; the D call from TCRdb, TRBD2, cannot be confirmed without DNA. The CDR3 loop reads CASGSRREWNQYF.